Sequencing of this T cell receptor beta chain was carried out in a study of shared clonotypes between healthy human individuals. Germline V lookup: CDR1 SGHRS, CDR2 YFSETQ. Trimming pared 0 bases from V and 7 bases from J, leaving 11 bases between. This CDR3 comprises 14 residues. Method: immunoSEQ multiplex PCR; TCRdb's copy keeps in-frame clones and lacks some. In the table there are some 350,000 clones, less than 85% of which are singletons. The sequencing input was memory CD4+ T cells sorted from blood. Sample subset: CD45RA-negative fraction. This chain links TRBV5-1 with TRBJ2-4; D may be TRBD1 (6 bases). The TCR originated in a young man in good health. The CDR3 protein is CASSLDRVGNIQYF. The CDR3 bases are TGCGCCAGCAGCTTGGACAGGGTCGGGAACATTCAGTACTTC.